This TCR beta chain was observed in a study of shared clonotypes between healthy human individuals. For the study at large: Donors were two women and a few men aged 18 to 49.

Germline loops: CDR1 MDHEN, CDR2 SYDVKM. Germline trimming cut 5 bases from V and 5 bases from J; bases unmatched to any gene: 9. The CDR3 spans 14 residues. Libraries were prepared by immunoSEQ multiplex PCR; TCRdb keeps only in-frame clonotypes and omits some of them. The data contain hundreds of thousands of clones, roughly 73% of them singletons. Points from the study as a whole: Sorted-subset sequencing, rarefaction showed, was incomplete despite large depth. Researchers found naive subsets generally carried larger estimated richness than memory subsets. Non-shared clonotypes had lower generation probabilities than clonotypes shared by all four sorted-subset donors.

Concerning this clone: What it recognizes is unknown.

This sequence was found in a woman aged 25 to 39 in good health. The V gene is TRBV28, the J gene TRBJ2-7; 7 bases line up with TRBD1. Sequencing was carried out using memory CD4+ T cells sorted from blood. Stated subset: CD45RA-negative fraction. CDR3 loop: CASSDYRGRHEQYF. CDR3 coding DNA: TGTGCCAGCAGTGACTACAGGGGTAGGCACGAGCAGTACTTC.